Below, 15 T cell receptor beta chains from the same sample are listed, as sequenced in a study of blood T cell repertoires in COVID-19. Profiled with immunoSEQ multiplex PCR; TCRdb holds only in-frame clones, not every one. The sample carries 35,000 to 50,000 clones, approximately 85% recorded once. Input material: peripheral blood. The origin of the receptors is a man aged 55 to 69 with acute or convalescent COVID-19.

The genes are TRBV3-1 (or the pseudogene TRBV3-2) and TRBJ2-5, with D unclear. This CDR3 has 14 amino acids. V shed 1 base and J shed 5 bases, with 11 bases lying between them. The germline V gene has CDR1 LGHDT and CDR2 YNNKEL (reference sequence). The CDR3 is CASSQVGDRETQYF. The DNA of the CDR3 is TGTGCCAGCAGCCAAGTGGGCGACCGGGAGACCCAGTACTTC.

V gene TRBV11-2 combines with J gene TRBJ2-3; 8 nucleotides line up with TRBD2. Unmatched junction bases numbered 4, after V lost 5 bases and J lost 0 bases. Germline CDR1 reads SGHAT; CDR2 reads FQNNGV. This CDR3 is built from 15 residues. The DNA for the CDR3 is TGTGCCAGCAGCCACAGCGGGAGCAGCACAGATACGCAGTATTTT. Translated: CASSHSGSSTDTQYF.

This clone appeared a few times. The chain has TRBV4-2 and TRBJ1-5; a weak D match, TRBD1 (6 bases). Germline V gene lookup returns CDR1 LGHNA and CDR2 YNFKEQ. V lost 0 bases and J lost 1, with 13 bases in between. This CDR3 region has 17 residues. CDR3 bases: TGTGCCAGCAGCCAAGAATCGGACAGACAGAGCAATCAGCCCCAGCATTTT. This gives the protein CASSQESDRQSNQPQHF.

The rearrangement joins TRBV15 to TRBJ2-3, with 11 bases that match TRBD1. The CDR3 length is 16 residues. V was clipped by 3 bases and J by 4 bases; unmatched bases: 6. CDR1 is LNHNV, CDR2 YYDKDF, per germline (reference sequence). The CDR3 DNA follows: TGTGCCACCAGCAGCACCGGGACAGGGGGACCAGATACGCAGTATTTT. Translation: CATSSTGTGGPDTQYF.

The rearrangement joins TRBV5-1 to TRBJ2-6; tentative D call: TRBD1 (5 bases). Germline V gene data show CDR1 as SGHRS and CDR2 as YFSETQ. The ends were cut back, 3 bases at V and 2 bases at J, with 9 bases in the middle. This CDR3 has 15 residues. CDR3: CASSSQGPGANVLTF. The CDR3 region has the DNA TGCGCCAGCAGCTCCCAGGGTCCTGGGGCCAACGTCCTGACTTTC.

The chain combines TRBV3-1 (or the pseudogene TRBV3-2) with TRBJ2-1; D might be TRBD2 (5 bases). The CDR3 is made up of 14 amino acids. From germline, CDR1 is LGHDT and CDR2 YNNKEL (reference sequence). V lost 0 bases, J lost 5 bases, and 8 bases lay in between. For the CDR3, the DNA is TGTGCCAGCAGCCAAGATCTGACTAACAATGAGCAGTTCTTC. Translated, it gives CASSQDLTNNEQFF.

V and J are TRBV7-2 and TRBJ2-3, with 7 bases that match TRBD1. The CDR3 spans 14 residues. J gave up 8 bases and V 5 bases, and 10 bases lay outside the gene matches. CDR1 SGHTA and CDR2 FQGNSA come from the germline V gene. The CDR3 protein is CASSIGQAILTQYF. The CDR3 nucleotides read TGTGCCAGCAGCATCGGACAGGCCATCCTTACGCAGTATTTT.

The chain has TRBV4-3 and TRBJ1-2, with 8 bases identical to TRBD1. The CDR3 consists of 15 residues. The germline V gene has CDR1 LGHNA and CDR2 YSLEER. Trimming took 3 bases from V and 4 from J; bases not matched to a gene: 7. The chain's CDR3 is CASSQSTGGGYGYTF. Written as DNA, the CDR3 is TGCGCCAGCAGCCAGTCCACAGGGGGAGGCTATGGCTACACCTTC.

The CDR3 region is CASSYGQGRQETQYF. The DNA for the CDR3 is TGTGCCAGCAGCTATGGACAGGGTAGACAAGAGACCCAGTACTTC. The chain recombines TRBV6-5 with TRBJ2-5; 8 positions agree with TRBD1. Germline V CDR1 and CDR2: MNHEY, SVGAGI. CDR3 size: 15 residues. The ends lost 6 bases at V and 2 bases at J; junction bases unmatched: 8.

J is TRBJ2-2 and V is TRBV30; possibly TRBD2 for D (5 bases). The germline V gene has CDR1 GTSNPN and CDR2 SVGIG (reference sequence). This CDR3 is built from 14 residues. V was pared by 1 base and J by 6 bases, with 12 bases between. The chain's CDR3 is CAWSATPGAGELFF. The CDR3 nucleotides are TGTGCCTGGAGTGCCACTCCCGGGGCCGGGGAGCTGTTTTTT.

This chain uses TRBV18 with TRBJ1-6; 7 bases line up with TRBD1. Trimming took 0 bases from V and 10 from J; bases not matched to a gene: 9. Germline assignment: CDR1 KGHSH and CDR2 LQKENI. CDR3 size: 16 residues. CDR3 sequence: CASSPPVAGGDSPLHF. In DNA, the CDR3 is TGTGCCAGCTCACCACCGGTGGCAGGGGGAGACTCACCCCTCCACTTT.

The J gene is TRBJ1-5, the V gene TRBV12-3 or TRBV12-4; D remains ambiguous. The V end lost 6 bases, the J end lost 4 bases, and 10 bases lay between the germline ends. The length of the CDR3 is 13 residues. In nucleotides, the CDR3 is TGTGCCAGCAGCAAAGGGAGTAATCAGCCCCAGCATTTT. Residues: CASSKGSNQPQHF.

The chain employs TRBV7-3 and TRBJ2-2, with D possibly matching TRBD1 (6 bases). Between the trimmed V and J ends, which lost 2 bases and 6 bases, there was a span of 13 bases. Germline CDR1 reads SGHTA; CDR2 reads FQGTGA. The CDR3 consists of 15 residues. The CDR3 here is CASSLQGSRAGELFF. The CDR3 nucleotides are TGTGCCAGCAGCTTACAGGGGAGTAGGGCCGGGGAGCTGTTTTTT.

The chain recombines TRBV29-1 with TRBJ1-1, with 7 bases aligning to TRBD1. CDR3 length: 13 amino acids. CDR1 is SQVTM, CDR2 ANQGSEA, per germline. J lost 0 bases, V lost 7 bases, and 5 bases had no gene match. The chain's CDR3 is CSAGGQLNTEAFF. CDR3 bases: TGCAGCGCTGGGGGACAGCTGAACACTGAAGCTTTCTTT.

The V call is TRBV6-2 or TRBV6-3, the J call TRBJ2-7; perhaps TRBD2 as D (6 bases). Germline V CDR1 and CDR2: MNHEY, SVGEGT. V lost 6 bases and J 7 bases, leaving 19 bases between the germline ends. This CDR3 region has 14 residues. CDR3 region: CASSPRAPGEEQYF. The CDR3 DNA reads TGTGCCAGCAGCCCCAGGGCCCCGGGGGAAGAGCAGTACTTC.